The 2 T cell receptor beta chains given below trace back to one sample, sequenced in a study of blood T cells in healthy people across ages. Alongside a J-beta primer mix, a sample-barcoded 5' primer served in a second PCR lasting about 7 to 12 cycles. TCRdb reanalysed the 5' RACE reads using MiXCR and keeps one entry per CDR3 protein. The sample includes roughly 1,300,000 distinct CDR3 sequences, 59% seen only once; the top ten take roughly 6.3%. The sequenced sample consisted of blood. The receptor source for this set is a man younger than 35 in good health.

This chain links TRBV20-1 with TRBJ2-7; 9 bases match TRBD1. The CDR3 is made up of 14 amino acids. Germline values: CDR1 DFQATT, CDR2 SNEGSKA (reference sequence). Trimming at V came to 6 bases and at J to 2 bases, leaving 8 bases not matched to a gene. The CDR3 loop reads CSAEGQGYAYEQYF. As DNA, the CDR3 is TGCAGTGCGGAGGGACAGGGATATGCCTACGAGCAGTACTTC.

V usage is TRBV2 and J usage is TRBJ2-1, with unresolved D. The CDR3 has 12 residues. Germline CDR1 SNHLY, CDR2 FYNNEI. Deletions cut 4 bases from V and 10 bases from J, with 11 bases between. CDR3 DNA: TGTGCCAGCAGTGTTGTTGGCAAGGAGCAGTTCTTC. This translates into CASSVVGKEQFF.